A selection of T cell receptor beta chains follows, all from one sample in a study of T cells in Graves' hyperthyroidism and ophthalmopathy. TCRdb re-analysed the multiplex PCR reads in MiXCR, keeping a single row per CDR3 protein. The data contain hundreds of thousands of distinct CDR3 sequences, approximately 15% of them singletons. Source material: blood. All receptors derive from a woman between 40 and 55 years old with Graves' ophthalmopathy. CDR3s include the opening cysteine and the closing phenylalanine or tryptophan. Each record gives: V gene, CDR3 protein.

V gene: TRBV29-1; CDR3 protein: CSVERTSGSADTQYF
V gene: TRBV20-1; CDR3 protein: CSAPRGGSNIQYF
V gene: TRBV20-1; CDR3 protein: CSARGVTGTRYNEQFF
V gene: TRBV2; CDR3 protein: CASLAGGLYNEQFF
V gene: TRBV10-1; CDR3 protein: CASSESGSDTQYF
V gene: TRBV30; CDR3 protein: CAWSVGWDNEQFF
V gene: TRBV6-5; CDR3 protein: CASSYQDRWDTGELFF
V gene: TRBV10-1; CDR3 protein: CASSIGGSAVQYF
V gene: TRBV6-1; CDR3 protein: CATRPQTGGAYGYTF
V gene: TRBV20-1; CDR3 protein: CSATTQGEVGYTF
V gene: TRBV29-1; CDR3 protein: CSVAGTSVYGYTF
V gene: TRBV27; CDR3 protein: CASSFLGGETQYF
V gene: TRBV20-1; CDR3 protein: CSASDMTREQFF
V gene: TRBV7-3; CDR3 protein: CASSLGSGGPRELFF
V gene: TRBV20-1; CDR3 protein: CSAKPSGRALTNTGELFF
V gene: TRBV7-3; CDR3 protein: CASSFGPTSTDTQYF
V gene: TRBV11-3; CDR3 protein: CASSLTTVYNEQFF
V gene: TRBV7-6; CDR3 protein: CASSLLPPPGDNTGELFF
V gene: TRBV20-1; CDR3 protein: CSARAGGLAGEGTQYF
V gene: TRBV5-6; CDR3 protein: CASSLGAGQGYQGTQYF
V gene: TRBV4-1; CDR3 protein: CASSLAGAHYNEQFF
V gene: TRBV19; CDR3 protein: CASTAPEDSYNEQFF
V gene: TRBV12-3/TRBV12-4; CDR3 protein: CASSSSPERHYEQYF
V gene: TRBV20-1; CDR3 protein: CSRRGTGPIEAFF
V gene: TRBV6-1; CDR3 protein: CASNRLGETNEKLFF
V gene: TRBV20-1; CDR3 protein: CSARGGTSGGPSYEQYF
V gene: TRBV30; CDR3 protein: CAWSLAGGVNQPQHF
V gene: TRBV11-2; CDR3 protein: CASSLNAGGRGETQYF
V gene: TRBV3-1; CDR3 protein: CASSQETDGGGGCTF
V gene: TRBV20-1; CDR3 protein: CSARDRAGGEQFF
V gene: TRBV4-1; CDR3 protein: CASSHPSGGLAGRAYEQYF
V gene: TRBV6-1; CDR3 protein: CASSTYRSRDEKLFF
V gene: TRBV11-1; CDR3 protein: CASSSPQGSGVSTGELFF
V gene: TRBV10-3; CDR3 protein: CAISEGGSEAFF
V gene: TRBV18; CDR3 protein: CASPPTRPDTQYF
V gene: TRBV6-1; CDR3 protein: CASSSHPGAYNEQFF
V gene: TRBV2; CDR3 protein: CASSPPETDGYTF
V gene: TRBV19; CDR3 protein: CASSYRLTPPDTEAFF
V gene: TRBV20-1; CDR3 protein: CSAPGEGTWDEQFF
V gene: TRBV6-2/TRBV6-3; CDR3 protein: CASSYSGTGRSGANVLTF
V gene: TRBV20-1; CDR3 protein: CSASRGPRAETQYF
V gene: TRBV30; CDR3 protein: CAWSRTSGQPQHF
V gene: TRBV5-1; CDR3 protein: CASSLDGDPAYEQYF
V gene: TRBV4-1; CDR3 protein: CASSQGERGVNEQFF
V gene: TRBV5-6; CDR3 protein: CASSLRSTGWRTDTQYF
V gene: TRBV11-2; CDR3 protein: CASSPLSGANVLTF
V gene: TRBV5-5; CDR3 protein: CASSLGRGLDSYNEQFF
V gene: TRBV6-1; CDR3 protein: CASSEKRGLPYNEQFF
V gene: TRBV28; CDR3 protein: CASSAGGRWETQYF
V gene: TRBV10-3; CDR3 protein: CAISDGGNSGNTIYF
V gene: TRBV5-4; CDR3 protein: CASSLGFAGELFF
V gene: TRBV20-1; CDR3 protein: CSARSHRGGYNEQFF
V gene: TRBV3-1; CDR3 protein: CASSQGGLGSGREDEQFF
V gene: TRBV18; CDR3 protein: CASSPMVAGSNEQFF